This T cell receptor beta chain stems from a study of lymphopenia after photon versus proton radiotherapy. The CDR3 is made up of 15 amino acids. Trimming took 5 bases from V and 8 from J; bases not matched to a gene: 6. CDR1 SGHTA and CDR2 FQGNSA come from the germline V gene. Some clones are missing from TCRdb's copy, which holds only in-frame ones; the method was immunoSEQ multiplex PCR. The table lists around 16,000 clones, 75% to 90% of them singletons. Overall study findings and caveats: Oligoclonal CD8+ Temra expansion after nadir drove photon patients' diversity drop. Authors raise, but do not show, better survival with proton therapy.

This clone was detected once. The antigen remains unidentified. The source material was peripheral blood, sampled from a patient treated with proton-based radiotherapy. The TCR comes from a woman aged 60-75 years with cholangiocarcinoma. Some clones in this sample may be carry-over from other donors' samples. The J gene is TRBJ2-1, the V gene TRBV7-2; 13 nucleotides agree with TRBD2. CDR3 sequence reads: CASSPGTSGIDEQFF. DNA for the CDR3: TGTGCCAGCAGCCCGGGGACTAGCGGGATCGATGAGCAGTTCTTC.